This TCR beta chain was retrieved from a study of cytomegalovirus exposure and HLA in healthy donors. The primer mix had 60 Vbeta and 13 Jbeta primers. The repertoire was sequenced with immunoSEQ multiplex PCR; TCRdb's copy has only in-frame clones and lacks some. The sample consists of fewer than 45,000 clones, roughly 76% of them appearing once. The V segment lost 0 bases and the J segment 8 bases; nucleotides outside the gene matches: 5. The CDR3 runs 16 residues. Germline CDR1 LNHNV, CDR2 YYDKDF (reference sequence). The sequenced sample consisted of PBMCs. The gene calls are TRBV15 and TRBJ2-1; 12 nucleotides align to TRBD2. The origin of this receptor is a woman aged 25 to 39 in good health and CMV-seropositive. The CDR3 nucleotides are TGTGCCACCAGCAGAGATCGACTAGCGGGGGAAGATGAGCAGTTCTTC. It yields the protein CATSRDRLAGEDEQFF.